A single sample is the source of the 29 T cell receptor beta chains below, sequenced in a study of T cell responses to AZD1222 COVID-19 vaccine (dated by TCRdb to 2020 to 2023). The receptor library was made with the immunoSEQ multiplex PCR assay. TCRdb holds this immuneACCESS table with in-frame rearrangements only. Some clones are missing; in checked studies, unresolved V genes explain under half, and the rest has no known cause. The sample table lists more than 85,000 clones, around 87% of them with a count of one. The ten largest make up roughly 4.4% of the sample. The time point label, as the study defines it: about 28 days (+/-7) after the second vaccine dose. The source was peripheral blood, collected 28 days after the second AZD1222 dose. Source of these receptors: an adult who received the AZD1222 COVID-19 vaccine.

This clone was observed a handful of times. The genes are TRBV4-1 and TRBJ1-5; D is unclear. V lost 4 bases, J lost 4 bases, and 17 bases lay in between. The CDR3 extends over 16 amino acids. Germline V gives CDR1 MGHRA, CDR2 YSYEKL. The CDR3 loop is CASSPQDPLGNQPQHF. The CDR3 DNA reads TGCGCCAGCAGCCCCCAAGACCCCTTGGGGAATCAGCCCCAGCATTTT.

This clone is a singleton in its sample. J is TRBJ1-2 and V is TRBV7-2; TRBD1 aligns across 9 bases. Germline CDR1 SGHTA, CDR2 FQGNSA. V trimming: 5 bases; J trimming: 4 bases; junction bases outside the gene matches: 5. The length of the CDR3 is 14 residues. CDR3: CASSPMTGGYGYTF. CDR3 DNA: TGTGCCAGCAGCCCGATGACAGGGGGCTATGGCTACACCTTC.

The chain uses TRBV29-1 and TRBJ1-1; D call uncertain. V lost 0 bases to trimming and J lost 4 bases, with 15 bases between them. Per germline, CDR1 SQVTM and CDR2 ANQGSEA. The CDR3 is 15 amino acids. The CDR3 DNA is TGCAGCGTTGAAGATCCCGACCTCTCTATCACTGAAGCTTTCTTT. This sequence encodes CSVEDPDLSITEAFF.

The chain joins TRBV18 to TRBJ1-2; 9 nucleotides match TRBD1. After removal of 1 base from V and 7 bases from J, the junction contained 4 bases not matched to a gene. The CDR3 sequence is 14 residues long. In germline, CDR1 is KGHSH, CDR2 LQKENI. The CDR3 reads CASSPQQDRGGYTF. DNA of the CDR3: TGTGCCAGCTCACCACAACAGGACAGGGGTGGCTACACCTTC.

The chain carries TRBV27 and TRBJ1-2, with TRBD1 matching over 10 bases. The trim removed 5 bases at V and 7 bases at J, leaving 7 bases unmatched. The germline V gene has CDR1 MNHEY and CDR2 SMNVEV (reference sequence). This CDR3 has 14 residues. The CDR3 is CASSPRQGASGYTF. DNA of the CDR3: TGTGCCAGCAGTCCCCGACAGGGGGCGAGTGGCTACACCTTC.

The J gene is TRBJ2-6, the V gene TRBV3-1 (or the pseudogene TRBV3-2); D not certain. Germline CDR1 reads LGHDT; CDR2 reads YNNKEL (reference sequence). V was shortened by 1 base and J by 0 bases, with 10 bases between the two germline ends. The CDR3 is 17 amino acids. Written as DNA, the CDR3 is TGTGCCAGCAGCCAAGGCGTCAGCAGCTCTGGGGCCAACGTCCTGACTTTC. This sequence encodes CASSQGVSSSGANVLTF.

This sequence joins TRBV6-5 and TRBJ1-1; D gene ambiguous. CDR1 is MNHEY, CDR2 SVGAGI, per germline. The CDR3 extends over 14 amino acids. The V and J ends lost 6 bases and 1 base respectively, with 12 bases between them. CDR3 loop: CASRSGSPNTEAFF. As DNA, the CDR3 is TGTGCCAGCAGGTCCGGGAGCCCGAACACTGAAGCTTTCTTT.

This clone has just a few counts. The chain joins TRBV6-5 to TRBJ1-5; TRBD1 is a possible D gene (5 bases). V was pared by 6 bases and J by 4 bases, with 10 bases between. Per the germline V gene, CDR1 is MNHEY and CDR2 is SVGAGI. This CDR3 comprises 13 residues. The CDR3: CASRTANNQPQHF. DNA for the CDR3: TGTGCCAGCAGGACAGCAAATAATCAGCCCCAGCATTTT.

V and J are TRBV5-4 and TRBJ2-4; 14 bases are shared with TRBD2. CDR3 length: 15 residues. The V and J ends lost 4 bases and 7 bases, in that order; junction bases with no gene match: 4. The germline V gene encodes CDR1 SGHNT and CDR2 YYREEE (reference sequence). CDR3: CASSRGLAGENIQYF. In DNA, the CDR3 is TGTGCCAGCAGCCGGGGACTAGCGGGAGAGAACATTCAGTACTTC.

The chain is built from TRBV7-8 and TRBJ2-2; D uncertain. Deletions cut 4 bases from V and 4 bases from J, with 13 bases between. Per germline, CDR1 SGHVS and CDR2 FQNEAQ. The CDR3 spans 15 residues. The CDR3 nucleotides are TGTGCCAGCAGCTACCGACGAACCCCCACCGGGGAGCTGTTTTTT. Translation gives CASSYRRTPTGELFF.

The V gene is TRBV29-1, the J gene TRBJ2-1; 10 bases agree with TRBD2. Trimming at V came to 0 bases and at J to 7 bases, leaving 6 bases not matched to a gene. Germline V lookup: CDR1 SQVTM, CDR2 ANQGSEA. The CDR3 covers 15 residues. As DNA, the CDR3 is TGCAGCGTTGAAGATCCTAGCGGGAGAATGAATGAGCAGTTCTTC. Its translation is CSVEDPSGRMNEQFF.

The CDR3 DNA reads TGTGCCAGCAGCGGTGGCCCGGGACAGGGGGCCTACGAGCAGTACTTC. This codes for CASSGGPGQGAYEQYF. This sequence joins TRBV9 and TRBJ2-7, with 11 nucleotides matching TRBD1. Germline V CDR1 and CDR2: SGDLS, YYNGEE. J gave up 2 bases and V 3 bases, and 7 bases lay outside the gene matches. CDR3 length: 16 residues.

CDR3 sequence reads: CASGSGGYGYTF. The CDR3 nucleotides are TGTGCCAGCGGATCTGGGGGGTATGGCTACACCTTC. The chain combines TRBV12-3 or TRBV12-4 with TRBJ1-2; D is possibly TRBD1 (5 bases). This CDR3 has 12 amino acids. The V end was cut by 8 bases, the J end by 5 bases, with 12 bases between.

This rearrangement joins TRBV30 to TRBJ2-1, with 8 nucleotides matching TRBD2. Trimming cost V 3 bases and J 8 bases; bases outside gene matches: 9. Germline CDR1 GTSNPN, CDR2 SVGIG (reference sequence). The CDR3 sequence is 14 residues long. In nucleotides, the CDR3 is TGTGCCTGGAGACGGCGGGAGGAATGGGATGAGCAGTTCTTC. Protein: CAWRRREEWDEQFF.

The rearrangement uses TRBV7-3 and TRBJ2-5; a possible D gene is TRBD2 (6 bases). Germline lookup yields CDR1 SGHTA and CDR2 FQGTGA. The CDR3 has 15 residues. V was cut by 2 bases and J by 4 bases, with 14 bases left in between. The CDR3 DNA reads TGTGCCAGCAGCTTACGGGGCGGGGTGTTAGAGACCCAGTACTTC. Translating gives CASSLRGGVLETQYF. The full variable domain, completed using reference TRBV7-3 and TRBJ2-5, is GAGVSQTPSNKVTEKGKYVELRCDPISGHTALYWYRQSLGQGPEFLIYFQGTGAADDSGLPNDRFFAVRPEGSVSTLKIQRTERGDSAVYLCASSLRGGVLETQYFGPGTRLLVL.

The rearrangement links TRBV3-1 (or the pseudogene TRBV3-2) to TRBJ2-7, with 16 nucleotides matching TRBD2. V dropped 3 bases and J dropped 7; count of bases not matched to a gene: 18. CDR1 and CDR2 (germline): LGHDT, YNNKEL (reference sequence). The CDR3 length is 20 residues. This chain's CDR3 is CASSQRTRLGLAGGLGEQYF. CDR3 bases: TGTGCCAGCAGCCAGAGGACCCGGCTGGGACTAGCGGGGGGGCTTGGGGAGCAGTACTTC.

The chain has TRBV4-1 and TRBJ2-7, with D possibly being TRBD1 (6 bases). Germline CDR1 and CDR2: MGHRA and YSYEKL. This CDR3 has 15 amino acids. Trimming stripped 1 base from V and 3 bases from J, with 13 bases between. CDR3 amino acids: CASSQGWDIDYEQYF. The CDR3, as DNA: TGCGCCAGCAGCCAAGGCTGGGACATAGACTACGAGCAGTACTTC.

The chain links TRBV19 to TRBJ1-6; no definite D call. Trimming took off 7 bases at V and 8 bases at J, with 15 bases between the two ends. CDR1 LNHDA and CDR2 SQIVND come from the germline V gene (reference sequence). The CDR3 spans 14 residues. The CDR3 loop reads CASTQSRGDSPLHF. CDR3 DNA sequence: TGTGCCAGTACCCAATCCAGAGGAGATTCACCCCTCCACTTT. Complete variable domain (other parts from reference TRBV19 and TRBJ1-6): DGGITQSPKYLFRKEGQNVTLSCEQNLNHDAMYWYRQDPGQGLRLIYYSQIVNDFQKGDIAEGYSVSREKKESFPLTVTSAQKNPTAFYLCASTQSRGDSPLHFGNGTRLTVT.

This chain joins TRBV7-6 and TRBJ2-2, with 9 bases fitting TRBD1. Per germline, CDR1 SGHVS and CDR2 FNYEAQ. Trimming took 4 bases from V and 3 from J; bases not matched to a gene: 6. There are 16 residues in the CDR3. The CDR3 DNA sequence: TGTGCCAGCAGCTCCCATCGGGACAGGGACACCGGGGAGCTGTTTTTT. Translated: CASSSHRDRDTGELFF.

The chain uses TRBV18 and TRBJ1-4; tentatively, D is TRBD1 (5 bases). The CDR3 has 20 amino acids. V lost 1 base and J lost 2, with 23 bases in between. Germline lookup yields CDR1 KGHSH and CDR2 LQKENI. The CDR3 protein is CASSPLPPGPTVRTNEKLFF. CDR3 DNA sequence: TGTGCCAGCTCACCACTACCGCCGGGACCAACGGTTAGGACTAATGAAAAACTGTTTTTT.

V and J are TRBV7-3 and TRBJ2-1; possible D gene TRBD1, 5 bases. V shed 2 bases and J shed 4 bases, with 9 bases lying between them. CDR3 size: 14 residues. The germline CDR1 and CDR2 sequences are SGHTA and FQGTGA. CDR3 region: CASSLPGSYNEQFF. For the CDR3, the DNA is TGTGCCAGCAGCTTACCAGGGTCGTACAATGAGCAGTTCTTC.

Here the CDR3 DNA reads TGTGCCAGCAGTTACGCGTTTTCCCTGGGGCCCGCTTCACCCCTCCACTTT. It yields the protein CASSYAFSLGPASPLHF. The V and J genes are TRBV6-2 or TRBV6-3 and TRBJ1-6, with a weak D call TRBD1 (5 bases). Trimming removed 2 bases at V and 9 bases at J, with 20 bases between. The CDR3 has 17 amino acids. The V gene's germline CDR1 is MNHEY and CDR2 SVGEGT.

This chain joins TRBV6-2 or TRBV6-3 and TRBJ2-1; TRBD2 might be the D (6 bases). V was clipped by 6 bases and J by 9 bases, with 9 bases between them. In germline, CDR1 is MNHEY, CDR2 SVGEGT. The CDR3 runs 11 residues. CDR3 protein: CASSRDSEQFF. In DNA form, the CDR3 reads TGTGCCAGCAGCCGGGACTCTGAGCAGTTCTTC.

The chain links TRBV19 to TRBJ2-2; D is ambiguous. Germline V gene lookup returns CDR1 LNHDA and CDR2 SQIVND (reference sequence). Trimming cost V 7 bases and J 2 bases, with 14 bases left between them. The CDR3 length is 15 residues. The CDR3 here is CASMDPGRNTGELFF. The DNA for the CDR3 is TGTGCCAGTATGGACCCAGGACGAAACACCGGGGAGCTGTTTTTT.

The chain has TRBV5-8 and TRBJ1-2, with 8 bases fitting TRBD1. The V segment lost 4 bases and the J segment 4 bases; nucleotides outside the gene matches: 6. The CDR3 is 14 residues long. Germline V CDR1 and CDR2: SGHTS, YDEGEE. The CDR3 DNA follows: TGTGCCAGCAGCCCGGACAGGGCGAGCTATGGCTACACCTTC. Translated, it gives CASSPDRASYGYTF.

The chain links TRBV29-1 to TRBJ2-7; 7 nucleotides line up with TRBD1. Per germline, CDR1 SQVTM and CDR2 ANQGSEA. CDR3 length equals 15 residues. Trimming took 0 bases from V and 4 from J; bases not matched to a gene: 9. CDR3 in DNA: TGCAGCGTTGAAGATCTGAACAGGGGAGCATACGAGCAGTACTTC. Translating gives CSVEDLNRGAYEQYF.

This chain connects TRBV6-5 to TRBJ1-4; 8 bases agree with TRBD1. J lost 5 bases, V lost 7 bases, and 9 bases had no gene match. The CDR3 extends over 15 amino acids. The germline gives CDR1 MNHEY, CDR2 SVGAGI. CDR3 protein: CASKNYRDRNEKLFF. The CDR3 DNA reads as TGTGCCAGCAAAAACTACCGGGACAGGAATGAAAAACTGTTTTTT.

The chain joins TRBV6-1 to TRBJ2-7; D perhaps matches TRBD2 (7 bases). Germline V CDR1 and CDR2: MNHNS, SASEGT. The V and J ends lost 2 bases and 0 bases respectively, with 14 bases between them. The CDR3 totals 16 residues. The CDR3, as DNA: TGTGCCAGCAGTGAATGGGGGGGGGCGGCCTCCTACGAGCAGTACTTC. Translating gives CASSEWGGAASYEQYF.

CDR3 in DNA: TGTGCCAGCAGCTTCGACAACGGGGCTACAGGTTACGAGCAGTTCTTC. Its translation: CASSFDNGATGYEQFF. The chain has TRBV11-3 and TRBJ2-1; D is perhaps TRBD1 or TRBD2 (5 bases each). This CDR3 is 16 amino acids long. With 3 bases removed from V and 10 bases from J, the gap between germline ends came to 22 bases. From germline, CDR1 is SGHNT and CDR2 YENEEA.